These 11 T cell receptor beta chains were all obtained from the same sample, sequenced in a study of response to subunit inactivated influenza vaccine. TCRdb processed the RT-PCR reads anew with MiXCR; each CDR3 protein has one entry. In the table there are 650,000 to 800,000 distinct CDR3 sequences, approximately 13% of which are singletons. The sample in question was PBMCs from blood, obtained 14 days before vaccination. These receptors all stem from a man aged 50 to 60 who received an inactivated influenza vaccine.

CDR3 sequence: CAISESTPETQYF. The CDR3 bases are TGTGCCATCAGTGAGTCAACTCCAGAGACCCAGTACTTC. The chain combines TRBV10-3 with TRBJ2-5, with D unresolved. The CDR3 loop spans 13 amino acids. V lost 0 bases, J lost 4 bases, and 6 bases lay in between. The germline V gene encodes CDR1 ENHRY and CDR2 SYGVKD.

This clonotype has just a few counts. CDR3 sequence: CASSRAGTGGFDEQFF. The CDR3, as DNA: TGTGCCAGCAGCCGAGCCGGGACAGGGGGTTTCGATGAGCAGTTCTTC. This rearrangement joins TRBV6-2 or TRBV6-3 to TRBJ2-1; the match to TRBD1 covers 11 bases. Germline V gene sequence: CDR1 MNHEY, CDR2 SVGEGT. V lost 6 bases, J lost 8 bases, and 12 bases stayed unmatched. There are 16 residues in the CDR3.

The gene calls are TRBV5-1 and TRBJ2-3; 11 bases line up with TRBD2. Germline CDR1 reads SGHRS; CDR2 reads YFSETQ. Losses at the gene ends were 4 bases for V and 2 bases for J; bases not matched to a gene: 6. The CDR3 spans 16 residues. The CDR3 loop is CASSVGTSGHTDTQYF. The DNA of the CDR3 is TGCGCCAGCAGCGTAGGGACTAGCGGCCACACAGATACGCAGTATTTT.

This chain links TRBV7-8 with TRBJ2-7; possible D gene TRBD1, 6 bases. V shed 3 bases and J shed 2 bases, with 11 bases lying between them. CDR3 length: 14 amino acids. Germline V gives CDR1 SGHVS, CDR2 FQNEAQ. The chain's CDR3 is CASSFQDRTYEQYF. The CDR3, as DNA: TGTGCCAGCAGCTTCCAGGACAGAACCTACGAGCAGTACTTC.

This clonotype has a count of ten or more. The chain combines TRBV28 with TRBJ2-3; no definite D call. Between the trimmed V and J ends, which lost 6 bases and 0 bases, there was a span of 16 bases. From germline, CDR1 is MDHEN and CDR2 SYDVKM. This CDR3 region has 16 residues. The CDR3 loop reads CASSPYILTSTDTQYF. The CDR3 DNA reads as TGTGCCAGCAGCCCATACATACTCACCAGCACAGATACGCAGTATTTT.

This clonotype showed up just a few times. The CDR3 region is CASSRTGEVSVGNTIYF. The CDR3 DNA reads TGTGCCAGCAGCCGGACAGGGGAAGTCAGTGTTGGAAACACCATATATTTT. V is TRBV11-2 and J is TRBJ1-3, with 9 positions matching TRBD1. Per the germline V gene, CDR1 is SGHAT and CDR2 is FQNNGV. The CDR3 contains 17 residues. The junction had 11 bases not matched to a gene; V was cut back by 5 bases and J by 3 bases.

This clonotype appeared many times. DNA of the CDR3: TGCGCCAGCGCGCGCCTAGCGTCCTACAATGAGCAGTTCTTC. It codes for CASARLASYNEQFF. The V call is TRBV5-1, the J call TRBJ2-1; D possibly corresponds to TRBD2 (6 bases). The CDR3 totals 14 residues. The germline V gene has CDR1 SGHRS and CDR2 YFSETQ. Deletions cut 7 bases from V and 1 base from J, with 12 bases between.

The chain combines TRBV20-1 with TRBJ2-3; maybe TRBD2 (5 bases). The CDR3 runs to 14 residues. CDR1 is DFQATT, CDR2 SNEGSKA, per germline (reference sequence). The germline V and J ends were trimmed by 3 bases and 5 bases, with 15 bases remaining between them. Here the CDR3 DNA reads TGCAGTGCTAGTGGACTCCTCTCGGAAGATACGCAGTATTTT. It yields the protein CSASGLLSEDTQYF.

The chain couples TRBV5-6 to TRBJ2-2, with unresolved D. Germline lookup yields CDR1 SGHDT and CDR2 YYEEEE. The CDR3 contains 13 residues. Trimming removed 1 base at V and 4 bases at J, with 5 bases between. The CDR3 reads CASSLMVTGELFF. The CDR3 DNA is TGTGCCAGCAGCTTGATGGTCACCGGGGAGCTGTTTTTT.

The V gene is TRBV11-2, the J gene TRBJ1-6; the D is unclear. V lost 1 base, J lost 9 bases, and 16 bases lay in between. The germline CDR1 and CDR2 sequences are SGHAT and FQNNGV. CDR3 length equals 16 residues. CDR3 coding DNA: TGTGCCAGCAGCTTAGGGGCCTTTAGTGGTACTTCACCCCTCCACTTT. Amino acids: CASSLGAFSGTSPLHF.

This clonotype appeared many times. The V and J genes are TRBV4-1 and TRBJ1-3; D is unresolved. Germline CDR1 MGHRA, CDR2 YSYEKL. The CDR3 consists of 14 residues. V lost 1 base to trimming and J lost 0 bases, with 4 bases between them. Here the CDR3 DNA reads TGCGCCAGCAGCCAAGCTGGCTCTGGAAACACCATATATTTT. As protein: CASSQAGSGNTIYF.